This T cell receptor beta chain was identified during a study of cytomegalovirus exposure and HLA in healthy donors. This table comes from immunoSEQ multiplex PCR, and its TCRdb copy is limited to in-frame clones, with some not included. This repertoire shows about 220,000 clones, 85% to 90% found once; its top ten account for 2.5% to 3%. V gave up 2 bases and J gave up 4 bases, with 5 bases separating them. This CDR3 comprises 13 residues. CDR1 is MNHNS, CDR2 SASEGT, per germline. This chain uses TRBV6-1 with TRBJ1-4; D call uncertain. This clonotype originated in a man aged 18 to 30 in good health and CMV-seronegative. The specimen sequenced was PBMCs. The CDR3 coding sequence is TGTGCCAGCAGTGAAACTCTTAATGAAAAACTGTTTTTT. As protein: CASSETLNEKLFF.